These 18 T cell receptor beta chains share one sample of origin, sequenced in a study of shared clonotypes between healthy human individuals. Measured with immunoSEQ multiplex PCR; TCRdb has only the in-frame clones, and not every one. Among 2 million to 2.5 million clones listed, around 93% were seen once. The sequencing sample was made of naive CD4+ T cells from PBMCs. Described subset: CD45RA+ positively selected. These receptor sequences come from a man aged 18-30 years in good health. Some clones in this sample may be carry-over from other donors' samples.

The chain is built from TRBV28 and TRBJ2-7, with TRBD2 matching over 8 bases. Trimming removed 3 bases from V and 0 bases from J; junction bases left unmatched: 7. In germline, CDR1 is MDHEN, CDR2 SYDVKM. The CDR3 is 16 residues long. The CDR3 nucleotides read TGTGCCAGCAGTTTTACCCTAAGCGGGAGCTCCTACGAGCAGTACTTC. This encodes CASSFTLSGSSYEQYF.

This clone was detected only once. As DNA, the CDR3 is TGCGCCAGCAGCTATAGCGGTGGAGGGACCGGGGAGCTGTTTTTT. Translated: CASSYSGGGTGELFF. The chain recombines TRBV5-1 with TRBJ2-2; D is perhaps TRBD2 (6 bases). CDR1 and CDR2 (germline): SGHRS, YFSETQ. V lost 3 bases and J 5 bases, leaving 14 bases between the germline ends. The CDR3 has 15 residues.

A note on this clone: Other DNA sequences in the same sample also yield this CDR3. The J gene is TRBJ2-7, the V gene TRBV7-2; 8 nucleotides agree with TRBD2. From germline, CDR1 is SGHTA and CDR2 FQGNSA. The CDR3 contains 14 residues. V lost 1 base, J lost 1 base, and 0 bases stayed unmatched. CDR3 DNA sequence: TGTGCCAGCAGCTTAGAGCGGGGGTCCTACGAGCAGTACTTC. Its protein product is CASSLERGSYEQYF.

The rearrangement links TRBV27 to TRBJ2-5; 7 bases align to TRBD1. The length of the CDR3 is 16 residues. Trimming at V came to 3 bases and at J to 7 bases, leaving 14 bases not matched to a gene. Looked up from germline, CDR1 is MNHEY and CDR2 is SMNVEV (reference sequence). The CDR3 loop is CASSFGSRGPVSTQYF. Written as DNA, the CDR3 is TGTGCCAGCAGTTTTGGGAGTAGGGGGCCGGTGTCGACCCAGTACTTC.

J is TRBJ1-1 and V is TRBV15; the D gene is possibly TRBD1 (5 bases). The length of the CDR3 is 13 residues. V lost 6 bases, J lost 1 base, and 9 bases lay in between. Germline lookup yields CDR1 LNHNV and CDR2 YYDKDF (reference sequence). The CDR3 coding sequence is TGTGCCACCAGTAACGGGGCGAACACTGAAGCTTTCTTT. Amino acids: CATSNGANTEAFF.

The V call is TRBV30, the J call TRBJ2-3; 14 bases line up with TRBD2. This CDR3 contains 16 residues. V lost 3 bases, J lost 4 bases, and 6 bases stayed unmatched. Germline CDR1 reads GTSNPN; CDR2 reads SVGIG (reference sequence). The CDR3: CAWSVGLAGDPDTQYF. CDR3 bases: TGTGCCTGGAGCGTGGGACTAGCGGGGGATCCAGATACGCAGTATTTT.

The rearrangement joins TRBV5-4 to TRBJ2-7; D is perhaps TRBD2 (6 bases). V was cut by 0 bases and J by 4 bases, with 14 bases left in between. This CDR3 comprises 15 residues. Germline V gene sequence: CDR1 SGHNT, CDR2 YYREEE (reference sequence). The CDR3 DNA is TGTGCCAGCAGCTTGGGTACTAGCATCAGTTACGAGCAGTACTTC. Protein: CASSLGTSISYEQYF.

The chain has TRBV4-1 and TRBJ2-2, with TRBD2 matching over 12 bases. Germline CDR1 reads MGHRA; CDR2 reads YSYEKL. The CDR3 length is 15 residues. V lost 5 bases, J lost 6 bases, and 4 bases stayed unmatched. This chain's CDR3 is CASSSTSGRPGELFF. The CDR3, as DNA: TGCGCCAGCAGCTCGACTAGCGGGAGACCCGGGGAGCTGTTTTTT.

The J gene is TRBJ2-2, the V gene TRBV5-8; D remains unclear. This CDR3 spans 14 amino acids. Germline CDR1 SGHTS, CDR2 YDEGEE. Between the trimmed V and J ends, which lost 4 bases and 1 base, there was a span of 8 bases. CDR3 nucleotides: TGTGCCAGCAGCCCCGCGGTGAACACCGGGGAGCTGTTTTTT. Protein product: CASSPAVNTGELFF.

Concerning this clone itself: The same CDR3 also results from other DNA sequences found in this sample. The J gene is TRBJ2-2, the V gene TRBV18, with D hard to call. The CDR3 has 13 residues. The V and J ends lost 2 bases and 2 bases respectively, with 3 bases between them. CDR1 and CDR2 (germline): KGHSH, LQKENI. CDR3 DNA sequence: TGTGCCAGCTCACCATCCAACACCGGGGAGCTGTTTTTT. Residues: CASSPSNTGELFF.

The chain recombines TRBV9 with TRBJ2-3; 14 bases are a match to TRBD2. V lost 3 bases and J lost 4; bases outside the gene matches: 4. Germline loops: CDR1 SGDLS, CDR2 YYNGEE. The length of the CDR3 is 16 residues. The CDR3 bases are TGTGCCAGCAGCGCCGGGACTAGCGGGAGATCAGATACGCAGTATTTT. Protein product: CASSAGTSGRSDTQYF.

This chain connects TRBV19 to TRBJ1-5; TRBD1 is a possible D gene (6 bases). Germline CDR1 is LNHDA and CDR2 is SQIVND (reference sequence). This CDR3 has 16 amino acids. V was cut by 5 bases and J by 1 base, with 15 bases left in between. The DNA of the CDR3 is TGTGCCAGTAGTCCAGGCACTGACAGGAGCAATCAGCCCCAGCATTTT. It encodes CASSPGTDRSNQPQHF.

The V call is TRBV2, the J call TRBJ2-7, with D maybe TRBD1 (6 bases). Germline V gives CDR1 SNHLY, CDR2 FYNNEI. Trimming removed 2 bases at V and 5 bases at J, with 16 bases between. CDR3 size: 15 residues. The CDR3, as DNA: TGTGCCAGCAGTGAATCTCGACCCAGGGGACACGAGCAGTACTTC. This gives the protein CASSESRPRGHEQYF.

CDR3 nucleotides: TGTGCCAGCAGCTCGATCCTAGCGGGCTCTGGGGCCAACGTCCTGACTTTC. Translating gives CASSSILAGSGANVLTF. This rearrangement joins TRBV7-9 to TRBJ2-6; 8 bases are shared with TRBD2. Germline V gene sequence: CDR1 SEHNR, CDR2 FQNEAQ (reference sequence). V lost 4 bases and J lost 0; bases outside the gene matches: 5. This CDR3 spans 17 amino acids.

The J gene is TRBJ1-4, the V gene TRBV4-2, with 8 bases fitting TRBD1. This CDR3 spans 14 amino acids. Germline CDR1 LGHNA, CDR2 YNFKEQ. The junction had 1 base not matched to a gene; V was cut back by 3 bases and J by 4 bases. This CDR3 reads CASSHGQGNEKLFF. Here the CDR3 DNA reads TGTGCCAGCAGCCATGGACAGGGTAATGAAAAACTGTTTTTT.

CDR3 sequence (DNA): TGTGCCAGCAAACCCGCGGCGCGGAATGAGCAGTTCTTC. Amino acids: CASKPAARNEQFF. V and J are TRBV6-5 and TRBJ2-1; D is ambiguous. This CDR3 spans 13 amino acids. CDR1 MNHEY and CDR2 SVGAGI come from the germline V gene. Trimming took 7 bases from V and 7 from J, leaving 14 bases between them.

The genes are TRBV11-2 and TRBJ2-3; D remains unclear. CDR3 length: 12 amino acids. Trimming removed 5 bases from V and 7 bases from J, with 10 bases in between. Germline assignment: CDR1 SGHAT and CDR2 FQNNGV. CDR3 DNA sequence: TGTGCCAGCAGCAGAGGAGTCTATACGCAGTATTTT. This translates into CASSRGVYTQYF.

This chain connects TRBV28 to TRBJ1-4; possibly TRBD1 for D (5 bases). Trimming shortened V by 3 bases and J by 3 bases, and 11 bases separated the two germline ends. The CDR3 consists of 15 residues. Per germline, CDR1 MDHEN and CDR2 SYDVKM. The CDR3 loop reads CASSLAGPANEKLFF. The CDR3 bases are TGTGCCAGCAGTTTGGCGGGGCCGGCTAATGAAAAACTGTTTTTT.